This T cell receptor beta chain is from a study of T cell repertoires in aging, cancer and after chemotherapy (dated by TCRdb to the late 2010s). A note on the overall study: Donors were distributed across six age groups ranging from 30 or younger to 70 or older, with at least three individuals included per group. Some 9 million TCR reads were contained in the full dataset. Peripheral blood TCR beta repertoires from healthy donors and cancer patients were profiled to examine immunoaging and T cell reconstitution after chemotherapy. Control TCR repertoires from healthy donors were recorded across several months to years, and re-sampling revealed clear clonal overlap. Alongside fewer than 100 healthy donors serving as a reference group, the cohort included some 210 cancer patients, of whom roughly 90 had hematological cancers and more than 120 had solid cancers. Broad study findings and their caveats: In both cancer cohorts, median generation probability rose over the chemotherapy interval, which suggests that the repertoire was reconstituted through rebound thymic output. Untreated patients with hematological or solid cancers showed significantly lower blood TCR diversity and higher clonality than age-matched healthy donors. In healthy donors, the decline in TCR diversity with age was mainly due to loss of richness, whereas in cancer patients loss of evenness also played a role. According to the authors, the repertoire data do not allow conclusions to be drawn about immunological memory after chemotherapy.

TCR beta rearrangements were amplified from genomic DNA isolated from peripheral blood, not from sorted cells or RNA. CDR1 MNHEY and CDR2 SVGAGI were looked up in the germline V gene. The V and J ends are trimmed by 5 bases and 9 bases, leaving 11 bases between them. The cysteine opens and the phenylalanine closes a CDR3 of 11 amino acids. The read is trimmed to its CDR3 DNA, 33 bases read in frame from base 1. Multiplex touch-down PCR with a mixed TRB-A/B primer pool was used to amplify rearranged TRB sequences covering the V, D and J segments. Illumina adapters and sample indices were attached to the amplicons through two consecutive PCR reactions run with Phusion HS II polymerase. Amplicons were gel-purified with the NucleoSpin Gel and PCR Clean-up kit, then checked with Qubit and an Agilent 2100 Bioanalyzer. Sequencing of the libraries was done on an Illumina MiSeq with paired-end, single-indexed 600-cycle runs. In the original analysis: MiXCR versions 2.12 and 3.0.5 were used to process TRB sequences. Each unique CDR3 nucleotide sequence counted as one clone, and only productive sequences with at least two reads were retained. The repertoire metrics were Shannon diversity, evenness, clonality (defined as one minus evenness), and alpha-parameterized diversity profiles covering alpha 0 to 5. Generation probabilities of clones in paired pre- and post-chemotherapy samples were computed with the IGoR algorithm. Using fastp trimming at Q25 and MiXCR clonotype assembly, TCRdb reanalyzed the public sequencing data and kept in-frame beta chains. Each record represents a unique CDR3 protein, reported with the most common genes and DNA among its rows. Here the V and J calls rest on TCRdb's processing, not on the authors' analysis. This sample is represented by thousands of distinct CDR3 sequences; about 34% of them were singletons. Around a tenth of the sample rests with the top ten.

The sample holds a few counts of this clonotype. Its antigen is still unknown. No qualities accompany the bases; no much larger clone lies one base away. The rearranged segments are TRBV6-5 and TRBJ2-7, and the D gene may be TRBD1, 6 bases matching. This sequence was found in a human donor in good health. The sequenced sample was blood. The CDR3 reads as follows: CASSEGVGQYF. The nucleotide sequence reads as follows: TGTGCCAGCAGTGAGGGGGTAGGGCAGTACTTC.